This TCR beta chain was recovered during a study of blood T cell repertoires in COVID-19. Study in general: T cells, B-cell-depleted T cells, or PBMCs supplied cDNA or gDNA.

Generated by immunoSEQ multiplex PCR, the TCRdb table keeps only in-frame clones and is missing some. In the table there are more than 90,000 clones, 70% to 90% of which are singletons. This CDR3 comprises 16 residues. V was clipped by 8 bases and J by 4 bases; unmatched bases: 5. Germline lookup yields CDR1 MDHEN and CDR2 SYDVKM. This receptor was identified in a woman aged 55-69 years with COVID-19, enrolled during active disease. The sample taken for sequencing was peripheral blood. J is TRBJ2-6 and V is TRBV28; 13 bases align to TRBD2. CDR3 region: CASSLAGGPGANVLTF. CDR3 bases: TGTGCCAGCTCACTAGCGGGGGGGCCGGGGGCCAACGTCCTGACTTTC.